This paragraph covers one T cell receptor beta chain sequence. No antigen is known for it. The record has no base qualities; no much larger clone is one base away. The immunoSEQ Assay, a bias-controlled multiplex PCR, was used to amplify TCRbeta CDR3 regions from genomic DNA. The paper's processing steps were these. Within the assay, amplification of reference gene primers was used to estimate how many nucleated cells each sample contained. To quantify the absolute abundance of each unique TCRbeta CDR3 rearrangement, sequence reads were collapsed and filtered. For each sample, productive Simpson clonality was calculated as the square root of Simpson's diversity index over productive rearrangements. Entries here come from immuneACCESS through TCRdb and include only in-frame sequences with V and J called. Some clones fail to appear in such tables; in the studies checked, an unresolved V gene covers under half of the shortfall, and the cause of the remainder is unknown. V, J and clone size are those of that table, while D and trimming were read from the DNA. This sample lists 310,000 or so clones; 89% were detected once. The ten largest clones add up to about 9.9% of the sample.

The data were taken from a study of blood T cell repertoires in COVID-19 (dated by TCRdb to 2018 to 2020). At the level of the whole study: The collaborator samples originated in the United States, Italy and Spain and spanned the acute and convalescent phases of COVID-19. HLA class I and class II types, where available, came from metadata supplied by the sample provider rather than from assay-based typing. The dataset comprised deeply sampled blood TCRbeta repertoires from subjects exposed to, actively infected with, or recovered from COVID-19. The repertoires were released in a freely available public database intended as a resource for research on the immune response to SARS-CoV-2. A de-identified subject ID, COVID-19 status, age in years and sex were almost always included in the sample metadata. The material from the prospective study consisted of cDNA or gDNA derived from T cells, B-cell-depleted T cells, or PBMCs. The samples were drawn from the first 160 participants of the ongoing ImmuneRACE study and from 1,254 subjects provided by 6 global collaborators. What the research found in general, with its limitations: How much clinical and demographic metadata was included differed by source and by participant, and the metadata was provided uncurated.

Enrolling through a virtual design, the prospective study's participants ranged in age from roughly 18 to 95 years and lived across roughly 24 United States geographic areas. To assign participants to cohorts, the prospective study relied on clinical history that participants themselves reported in a screening survey and a study questionnaire. Recovered participants in ImmuneRACE Cohort 3 were defined as having two consecutive negative NP/OP PCR tests, clearance from a healthcare professional, or resolution of symptoms. Mobile phlebotomists in the prospective study collected whole blood, serum and a nasopharyngeal or oropharyngeal swab from every participant. Prospective study participants could optionally give additional blood draws and questionnaires over an approximately two-month period. Before DNA extraction, blood samples from the prospective study were shipped at room temperature or frozen.

The CDR3 goes from the cysteine to the phenylalanine over 14 residues. Only the CDR3 part of the read is kept: 42 bases, read in frame from the first base. Cut back by 7 bases and 0 bases, the V and J ends lie 11 bases apart. Reading the germline V gene gives CDR1 MDHEN and CDR2 SYDVKM. The V and J segments used are TRBV28 and TRBJ2-3, and perhaps TRBD1 as D gene, on 5 matching bases. The sequence was collected from a woman in her thirties or forties who had recovered from COVID-19. The sequencing sample was made of PBMCs or T cells enriched from blood (not recorded which). The CDR3 reads as follows: CASTLQGSTDTQYF. The nucleotides are TGTGCCAGCACCCTCCAGGGAAGCACAGATACGCAGTATTTT.